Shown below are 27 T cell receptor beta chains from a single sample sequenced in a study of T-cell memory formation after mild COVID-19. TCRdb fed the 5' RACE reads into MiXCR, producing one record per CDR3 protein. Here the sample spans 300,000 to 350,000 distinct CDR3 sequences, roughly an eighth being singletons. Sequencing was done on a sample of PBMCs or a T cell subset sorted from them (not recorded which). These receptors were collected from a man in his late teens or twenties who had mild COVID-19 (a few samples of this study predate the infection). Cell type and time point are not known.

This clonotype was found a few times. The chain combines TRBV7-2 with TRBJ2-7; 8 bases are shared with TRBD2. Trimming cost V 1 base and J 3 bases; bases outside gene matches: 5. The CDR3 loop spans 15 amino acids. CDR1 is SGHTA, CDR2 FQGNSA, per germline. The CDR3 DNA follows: TGTGCCAGCAGCTTAGAAAGGCTAGCGGGCTACGAGCAGTACTTC. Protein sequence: CASSLERLAGYEQYF.

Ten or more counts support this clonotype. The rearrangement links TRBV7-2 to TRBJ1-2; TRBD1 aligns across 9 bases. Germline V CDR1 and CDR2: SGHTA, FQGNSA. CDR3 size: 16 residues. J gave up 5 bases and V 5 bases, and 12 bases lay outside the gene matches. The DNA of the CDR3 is TGTGCCAGCAGCCCAGCCGGGACAGGGAAGAGGTATGGCTACACCTTC. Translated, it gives CASSPAGTGKRYGYTF.

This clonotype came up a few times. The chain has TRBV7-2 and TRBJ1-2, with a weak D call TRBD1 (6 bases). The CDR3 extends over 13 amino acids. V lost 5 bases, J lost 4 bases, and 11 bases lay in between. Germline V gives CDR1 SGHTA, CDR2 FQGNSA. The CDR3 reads CASSPDSAYGYTF. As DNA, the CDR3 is TGTGCCAGCAGCCCGGACAGCGCCTATGGCTACACCTTC.

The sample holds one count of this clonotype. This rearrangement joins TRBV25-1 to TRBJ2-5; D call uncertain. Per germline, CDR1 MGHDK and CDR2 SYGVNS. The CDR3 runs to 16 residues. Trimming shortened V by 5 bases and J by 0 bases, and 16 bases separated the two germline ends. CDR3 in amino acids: CASSPLSRLYQETQYF. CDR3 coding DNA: TGTGCCAGCAGTCCCCTCTCACGGCTCTACCAAGAGACCCAGTACTTC.

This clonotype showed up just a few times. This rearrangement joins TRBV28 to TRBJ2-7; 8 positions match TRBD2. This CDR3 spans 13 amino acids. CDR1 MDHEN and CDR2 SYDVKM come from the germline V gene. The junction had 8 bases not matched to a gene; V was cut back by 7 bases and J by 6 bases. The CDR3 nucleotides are TGTGCCAGCACTCGGGGGGGTTCTAGCGAGCAGTACGTC. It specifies CASTRGGSSEQYV.

In DNA, the CDR3 is TGTGCCAGCAGCTTTGGGGGGGCGGGCTACACCTTC. This translates into CASSFGGAGYTF. This rearrangement joins TRBV7-2 to TRBJ1-2; tentative D call: TRBD1 (6 bases). Trimming shortened V by 3 bases and J by 8 bases, and 10 bases separated the two germline ends. Per the germline V gene, CDR1 is SGHTA and CDR2 is FQGNSA. The CDR3 totals 12 residues.

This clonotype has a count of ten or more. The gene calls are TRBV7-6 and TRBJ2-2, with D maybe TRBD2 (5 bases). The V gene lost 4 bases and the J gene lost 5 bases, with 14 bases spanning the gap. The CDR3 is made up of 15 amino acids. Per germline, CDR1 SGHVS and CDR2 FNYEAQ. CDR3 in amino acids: CASSSAPTGTGELFF. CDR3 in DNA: TGTGCCAGCAGCTCAGCACCAACGGGGACCGGGGAGCTGTTTTTT.

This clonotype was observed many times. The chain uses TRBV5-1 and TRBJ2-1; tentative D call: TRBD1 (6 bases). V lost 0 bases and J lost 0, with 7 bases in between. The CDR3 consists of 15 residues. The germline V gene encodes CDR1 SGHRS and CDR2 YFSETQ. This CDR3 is CASSLEGDSYNEQFF. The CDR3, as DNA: TGCGCCAGCAGCTTGGAGGGGGACTCCTACAATGAGCAGTTCTTC.

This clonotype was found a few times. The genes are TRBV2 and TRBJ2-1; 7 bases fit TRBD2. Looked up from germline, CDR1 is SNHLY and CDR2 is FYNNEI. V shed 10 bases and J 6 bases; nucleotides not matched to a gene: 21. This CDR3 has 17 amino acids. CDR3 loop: CATSGRGSTLSGNEQFF. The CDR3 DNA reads TGTGCCACCTCGGGGCGGGGGTCAACCCTGTCGGGCAATGAGCAGTTCTTC.

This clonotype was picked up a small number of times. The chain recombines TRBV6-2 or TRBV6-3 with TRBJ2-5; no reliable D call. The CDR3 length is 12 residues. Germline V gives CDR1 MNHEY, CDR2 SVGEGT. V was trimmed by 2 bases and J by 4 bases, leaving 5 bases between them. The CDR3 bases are TGTGCCAGCAGTTACACTGGAGAGACCCAGTACTTC. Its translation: CASSYTGETQYF.

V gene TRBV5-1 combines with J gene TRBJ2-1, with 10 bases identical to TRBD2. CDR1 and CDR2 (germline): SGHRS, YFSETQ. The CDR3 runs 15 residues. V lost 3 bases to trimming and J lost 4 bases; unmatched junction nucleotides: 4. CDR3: CASSSLAGFYNEQFF. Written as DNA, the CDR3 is TGCGCCAGCAGCTCACTAGCGGGGTTTTACAATGAGCAGTTCTTC. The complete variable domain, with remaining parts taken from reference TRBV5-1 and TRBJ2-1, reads KAGVTQTPRYLIKTRGQQVTLSCSPISGHRSVSWYQQTPGQGLQFLFEYFSETQRNKGNFPGRFSGRQFSNSRSEMNVSTLELGDSALYLCASSSLAGFYNEQFFGPGTRLTVL.

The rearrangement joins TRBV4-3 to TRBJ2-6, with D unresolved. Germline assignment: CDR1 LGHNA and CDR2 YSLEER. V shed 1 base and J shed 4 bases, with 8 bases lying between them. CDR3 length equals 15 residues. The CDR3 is CASSQGSSGANVLTF. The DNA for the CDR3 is TGCGCCAGCAGCCAAGGATCCAGCGGGGCCAACGTCCTGACTTTC.

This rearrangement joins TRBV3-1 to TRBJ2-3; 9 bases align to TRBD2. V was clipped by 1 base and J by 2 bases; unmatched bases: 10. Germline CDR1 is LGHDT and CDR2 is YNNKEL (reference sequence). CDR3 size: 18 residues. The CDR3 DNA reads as TGTGCCAGCAGCCAAGTCGAAGCTAGCGGGGACCTCACAGATACGCAGTATTTT. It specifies CASSQVEASGDLTDTQYF.

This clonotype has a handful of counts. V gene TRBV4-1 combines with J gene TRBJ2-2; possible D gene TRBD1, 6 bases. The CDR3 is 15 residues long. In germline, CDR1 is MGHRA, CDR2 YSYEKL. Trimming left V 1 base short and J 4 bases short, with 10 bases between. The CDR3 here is CASSQADSLTGELFF. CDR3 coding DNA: TGCGCCAGCAGCCAAGCGGACAGCCTCACCGGGGAGCTGTTTTTT.

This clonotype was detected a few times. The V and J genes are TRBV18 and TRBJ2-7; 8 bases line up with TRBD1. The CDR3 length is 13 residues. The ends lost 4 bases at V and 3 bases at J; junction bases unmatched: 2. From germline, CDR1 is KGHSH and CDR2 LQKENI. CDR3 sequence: CASSQGQGYEQYV. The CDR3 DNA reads TGTGCCAGCTCACAAGGACAGGGCTACGAGCAGTACGTC.

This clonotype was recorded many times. This CDR3 reads CASSLMWRQGASNEQFF. The CDR3 DNA reads as TGCGCCAGCAGCTTGATGTGGAGGCAGGGGGCGAGCAATGAGCAGTTCTTC. The rearrangement joins TRBV5-1 to TRBJ2-1; the match to TRBD1 covers 8 bases. The junction had 12 bases not matched to a gene; V was cut back by 1 base and J by 6 bases. The CDR3 loop spans 17 amino acids. Germline CDR1 and CDR2: SGHRS and YFSETQ.

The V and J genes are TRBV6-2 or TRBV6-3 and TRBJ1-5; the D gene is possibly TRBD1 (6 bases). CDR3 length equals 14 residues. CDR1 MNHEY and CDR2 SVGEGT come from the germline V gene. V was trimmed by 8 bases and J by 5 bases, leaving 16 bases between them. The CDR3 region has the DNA TGTGCCAGCGTCAGGGGCGCAGAGGATCAGCCCCAGCATTTT. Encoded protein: CASVRGAEDQPQHF.

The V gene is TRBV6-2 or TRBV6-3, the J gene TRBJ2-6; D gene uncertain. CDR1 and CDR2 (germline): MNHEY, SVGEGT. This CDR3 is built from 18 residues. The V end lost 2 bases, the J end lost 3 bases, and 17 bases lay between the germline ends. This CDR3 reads CASSYLSQAPSGANVLTF. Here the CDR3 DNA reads TGTGCCAGCAGTTACCTTAGTCAGGCCCCGAGTGGGGCCAACGTCCTGACTTTC.

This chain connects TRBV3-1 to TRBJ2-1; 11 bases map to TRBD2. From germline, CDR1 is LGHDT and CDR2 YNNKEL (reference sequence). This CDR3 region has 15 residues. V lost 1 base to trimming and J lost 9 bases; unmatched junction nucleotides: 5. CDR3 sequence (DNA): TGTGCCAGCAGCCAAGTAGCGGGGGGGCACAGTGAGCAGTTCTTC. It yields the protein CASSQVAGGHSEQFF.

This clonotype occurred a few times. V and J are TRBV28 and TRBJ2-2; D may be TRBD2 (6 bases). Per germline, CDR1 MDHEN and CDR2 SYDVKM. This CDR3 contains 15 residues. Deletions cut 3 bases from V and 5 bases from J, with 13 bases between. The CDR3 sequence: CASSFGSAGTGELFF. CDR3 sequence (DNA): TGTGCCAGCAGTTTTGGCAGCGCGGGAACCGGGGAGCTGTTTTTT.

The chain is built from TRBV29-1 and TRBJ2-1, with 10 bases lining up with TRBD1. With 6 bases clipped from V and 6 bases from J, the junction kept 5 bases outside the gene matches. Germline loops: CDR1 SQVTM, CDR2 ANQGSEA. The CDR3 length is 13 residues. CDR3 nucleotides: TGCAGCGTATTGGGGACAGGGGTCAATGAGCAGTTCTTC. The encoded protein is CSVLGTGVNEQFF.

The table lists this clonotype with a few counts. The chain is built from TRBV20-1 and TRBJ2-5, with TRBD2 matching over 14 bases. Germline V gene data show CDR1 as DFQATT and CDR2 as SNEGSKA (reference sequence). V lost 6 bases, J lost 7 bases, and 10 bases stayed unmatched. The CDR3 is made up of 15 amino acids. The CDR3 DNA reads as TGCAGTGCACCGAGGACTAGCGGGGGGATGGGGACCCAGTACTTC. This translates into CSAPRTSGGMGTQYF.

Here the CDR3 DNA reads TGTGCCAGCAGCCAGAGACAGGGGGCCCATGAGCAGTTCTTC. Translating it yields CASSQRQGAHEQFF. The chain recombines TRBV7-2 with TRBJ2-1, with 10 bases identical to TRBD1. Germline V gene data show CDR1 as SGHTA and CDR2 as FQGNSA. This CDR3 is built from 14 residues. Unmatched junction bases numbered 6, after V lost 5 bases and J lost 8 bases.

CDR3: CASGSVGGGEIGELFF. CDR3 nucleotide sequence: TGTGCCAGCGGTTCCGTGGGAGGGGGCGAGATCGGGGAGCTGTTTTTT. This chain uses TRBV25-1 with TRBJ2-2; the D call may be TRBD1 or TRBD2 (7 bases each). The ends were cut back, 8 bases at V and 7 bases at J, with 23 bases in the middle. The germline gives CDR1 MGHDK, CDR2 SYGVNS. The CDR3 is 16 residues long.

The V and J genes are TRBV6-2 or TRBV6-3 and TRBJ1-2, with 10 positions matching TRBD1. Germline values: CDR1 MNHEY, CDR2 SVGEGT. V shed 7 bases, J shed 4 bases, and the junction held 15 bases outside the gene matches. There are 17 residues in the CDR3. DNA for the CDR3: TGTGCCAGCACCGAGATCCTGACAGGGGGCCGGAGCTATGGCTACACCTTC. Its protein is CASTEILTGGRSYGYTF.

Here the CDR3 DNA reads TGCAGCGTACCGACAGGGGAGGGGACTGAAGCTTTCTTT. This codes for CSVPTGEGTEAFF. The chain employs TRBV29-1 and TRBJ1-1, with TRBD1 identical over 8 bases. This CDR3 has 13 residues. V lost 6 bases to trimming and J lost 5 bases; unmatched junction nucleotides: 8. Germline V gives CDR1 SQVTM, CDR2 ANQGSEA.

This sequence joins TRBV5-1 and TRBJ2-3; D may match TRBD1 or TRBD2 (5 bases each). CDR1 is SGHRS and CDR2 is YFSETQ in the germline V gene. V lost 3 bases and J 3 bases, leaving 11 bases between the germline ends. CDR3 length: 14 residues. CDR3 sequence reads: CASSSYGGTDTQYF. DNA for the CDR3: TGCGCCAGCAGCTCTTATGGGGGAACAGATACGCAGTATTTT. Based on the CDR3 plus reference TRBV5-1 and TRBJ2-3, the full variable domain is KAGVTQTPRYLIKTRGQQVTLSCSPISGHRSVSWYQQTPGQGLQFLFEYFSETQRNKGNFPGRFSGRQFSNSRSEMNVSTLELGDSALYLCASSSYGGTDTQYFGPGTRLTVL.